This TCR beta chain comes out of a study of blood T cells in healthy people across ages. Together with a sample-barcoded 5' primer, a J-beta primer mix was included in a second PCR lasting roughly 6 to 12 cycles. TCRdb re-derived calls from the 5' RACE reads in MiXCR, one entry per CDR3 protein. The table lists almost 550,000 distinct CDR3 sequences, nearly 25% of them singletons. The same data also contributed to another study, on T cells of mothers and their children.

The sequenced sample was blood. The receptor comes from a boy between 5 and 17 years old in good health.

This CDR3 reads CASGLGLAGSYNEQFF. The CDR3 coding sequence is TGTGCTAGTGGTCTCGGACTAGCGGGATCCTACAATGAGCAGTTCTTC. The V call is TRBV12-5, the J call TRBJ2-1; 12 bases are shared with TRBD2. The CDR3 is 16 amino acids. Germline V CDR1 and CDR2: LGHNT, FRNRAP. V lost 5 bases to trimming and J lost 1 base; unmatched junction nucleotides: 3. The complete variable domain, with remaining parts taken from reference TRBV12-5 and TRBJ2-1, reads DARVTQTPRHKVTEMGQEVTMRCQPILGHNTVFWYRQTMMQGLELLAYFRNRAPLDDSGMPKDRFSAEMPDATLATLKIQPSEPRDSAVYFCASGLGLAGSYNEQFFGPGTRLTVL.